This TCR beta chain emerged from a study of CD8+ T cells in alopecia areata. Worth noting for this clone: As yet, its antigen is unknown.

Sorting from PBMCs produced CD4+ and CD8+ T cells. RNA, once extracted, was reverse transcribed into cDNA for use as the sequencing template. Data came from immunoSEQ multiplex PCR; TCRdb stores just in-frame clones and leaves some out. The sample shows about 110,000 clones, almost 60% of them seen only once. The study, taken as a whole, reports: Sequencing of scalp tissue also captures the resident alphabeta T cells of normal skin. Higher clonality than in normal scalp was seen in lesional scalp, especially alopecia totalis/universalis.

The specimen was CD8+ T cells sorted from blood. The source is a human donor in good health.

The DNA of the CDR3 is TGTGCCAGCAGCGTTGATGTTCGTCCGGGACAGGCTAGCTATGGCTACACCTTC. Protein sequence: CASSVDVRPGQASYGYTF. V usage is TRBV9 and J usage is TRBJ1-2, with 8 bases lining up with TRBD1. This CDR3 contains 18 residues. The J segment lost 4 bases and the V segment lost 2 bases, leaving 16 bases of the junction unmatched. The germline gives CDR1 SGDLS, CDR2 YYNGEE.